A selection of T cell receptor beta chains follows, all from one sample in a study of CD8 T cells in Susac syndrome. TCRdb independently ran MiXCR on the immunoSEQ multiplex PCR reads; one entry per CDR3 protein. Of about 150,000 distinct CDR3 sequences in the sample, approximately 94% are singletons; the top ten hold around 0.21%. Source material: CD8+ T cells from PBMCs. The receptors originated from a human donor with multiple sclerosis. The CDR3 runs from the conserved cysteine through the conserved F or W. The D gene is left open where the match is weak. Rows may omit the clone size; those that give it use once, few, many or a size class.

CDR3nt: TGTGCCACCAGCGCCTACGGGACAGTCCAAGAGACCCAGTACTTC
CDR3aa: CATSAYGTVQETQYF
abundance: NA
j_gene: TRBJ2-5
d_gene: TRBD1
v_gene: TRBV15
len: 15

CDR3nt: TGTGCCAGCTCCCAATGGGGAGTTAGCAATCAGCCCCAGCATTTT
CDR3aa: CASSQWGVSNQPQHF
abundance: NA
j_gene: TRBJ1-5
d_gene: NA
v_gene: TRBV27
len: 15

CDR3nt: TGTGCCAGCAGTCTACCCGCTGCCTACGAGCAGTACTTC
CDR3aa: CASSLPAAYEQYF
abundance: NA
j_gene: TRBJ2-7
d_gene: NA
v_gene: TRBV2
len: 13

CDR3nt: TGTGCCAGCAGCCAAACCTGGACGGGGGGCATCGGCAAAAACATTCAGTACTTC
CDR3aa: CASSQTWTGGIGKNIQYF
abundance: NA
j_gene: TRBJ2-4
d_gene: NA
v_gene: TRBV3-1
len: 18

CDR3nt: TGTGCCTGGGGTGAGCTAGCTAACTATGGCTACACCTTC
CDR3aa: CAWGELANYGYTF
abundance: NA
j_gene: TRBJ1-2
d_gene: NA
v_gene: TRBV30
len: 13

CDR3nt: TGTGCCAGCAGCGTCCGGGACGCCAACACTGAAGCTTTCTTT
CDR3aa: CASSVRDANTEAFF
abundance: NA
j_gene: TRBJ1-1
d_gene: NA
v_gene: TRBV9
len: 14

CDR3nt: TGTGCCAGCAGCGGAAACGGACCAACAGGGGTTGGGTATGGCTACACCTTC
CDR3aa: CASSGNGPTGVGYGYTF
abundance: NA
j_gene: TRBJ1-2
d_gene: TRBD1
v_gene: TRBV9
len: 17

CDR3nt: TGTGCCAGCAGCCTCAGGGGGCTATATGGCTACACCTTC
CDR3aa: CASSLRGLYGYTF
abundance: NA
j_gene: TRBJ1-2
d_gene: TRBD1
v_gene: TRBV14
len: 13

CDR3nt: TGTGCCAGCACCCTCGGGGGTTCACCCCTCCACTTT
CDR3aa: CASTLGGSPLHF
abundance: NA
j_gene: TRBJ1-6
d_gene: NA
v_gene: TRBV7-9
len: 12

CDR3nt: TGTGCCAGCAGCCACCCCGACAGCTTGGGATATGGCTACACCTTC
CDR3aa: CASSHPDSLGYGYTF
abundance: NA
j_gene: TRBJ1-2
d_gene: NA
v_gene: TRBV9
len: 15

CDR3nt: TGTGCCACCCTTCCGGGGGCCTCCTACAATGAGCAGTTCTTC
CDR3aa: CATLPGASYNEQFF
abundance: NA
j_gene: TRBJ2-1
d_gene: NA
v_gene: TRBV15
len: 14

CDR3nt: TGCAGTGCTGGGACAAAGGAGCAGTTCTTC
CDR3aa: CSAGTKEQFF
abundance: NA
j_gene: TRBJ2-1
d_gene: NA
v_gene: TRBV20-1
len: 10

CDR3nt: TGCAGCGTGGAGACGGGGCTCGGGACCCAGTACTTC
CDR3aa: CSVETGLGTQYF
abundance: NA
j_gene: TRBJ2-5
d_gene: NA
v_gene: TRBV29-1
len: 12

CDR3nt: TGTGCCAGCAGCGCCACGGGACAGGGGGTTACTGAAGCTTTCTTT
CDR3aa: CASSATGQGVTEAFF
abundance: once
j_gene: TRBJ1-1
d_gene: TRBD1
v_gene: TRBV5-4
len: 15

CDR3nt: TGTGCCAGCAGCTTAGGCGTCCGGAGAGGTGGGGAGACCCAGTACTTC
CDR3aa: CASSLGVRRGGETQYF
abundance: NA
j_gene: TRBJ2-5
d_gene: NA
v_gene: TRBV13
len: 16

CDR3nt: TGTGCCAGCAGTCTCGCCGAGGCCACCTACGAGCAGTACTTC
CDR3aa: CASSLAEATYEQYF
abundance: NA
j_gene: TRBJ2-7
d_gene: NA
v_gene: TRBV27
len: 14

CDR3nt: TGTGCCAGCAGTGACAGGCGAGGCAATCAGCCCCAGCATTTT
CDR3aa: CASSDRRGNQPQHF
abundance: NA
j_gene: TRBJ1-5
d_gene: NA
v_gene: TRBV27
len: 14

CDR3nt: TGTGCCAGCCGTACCGGGGGGTCAGCTCAGCCCCAGCATTTT
CDR3aa: CASRTGGSAQPQHF
abundance: once
j_gene: TRBJ1-5
d_gene: NA
v_gene: TRBV27
len: 14

CDR3nt: TGCAGTGCTGTTGGGGGGGGGACTGTTGGCTACACCTTC
CDR3aa: CSAVGGGTVGYTF
abundance: NA
j_gene: TRBJ1-2
d_gene: NA
v_gene: TRBV20-1
len: 13

CDR3nt: TGTGCCAGCAGCCGGACTGGCACAGATACGCAGTATTTT
CDR3aa: CASSRTGTDTQYF
abundance: NA
j_gene: TRBJ2-3
d_gene: NA
v_gene: TRBV2
len: 13

CDR3nt: TGCAGTGCTAGAGTATGGGACAGGCGGGGGTACAATGAGCAGTTCTTC
CDR3aa: CSARVWDRRGYNEQFF
abundance: NA
j_gene: TRBJ2-1
d_gene: NA
v_gene: TRBV20-1
len: 16

CDR3nt: TGTGCCAGCAGTCACTACAATGAGCAGTTCTTC
CDR3aa: CASSHYNEQFF
abundance: NA
j_gene: TRBJ2-1
d_gene: NA
v_gene: TRBV27
len: 11

CDR3nt: TGTGCCACCAGCAGCGGACAGGGATCCTACGAGCAGTACTTC
CDR3aa: CATSSGQGSYEQYF
abundance: once
j_gene: TRBJ2-7
d_gene: TRBD1
v_gene: TRBV15
len: 14

CDR3nt: TGTGCCAGCAGCCTATCCCGGGGACAGGGCTCCTACGAGCAGTACTTC
CDR3aa: CASSLSRGQGSYEQYF
abundance: NA
j_gene: TRBJ2-7
d_gene: TRBD1
v_gene: TRBV7-9
len: 16

CDR3nt: TGTGCCAGCAGCCCGACAGGGCAAGAGACCCAGTACTTC
CDR3aa: CASSPTGQETQYF
abundance: NA
j_gene: TRBJ2-5
d_gene: TRBD1
v_gene: TRBV13
len: 13

CDR3nt: TGTGCCAGCAGTTCGGAGGAGGGGGGGCGCTTTGCCGAGCAGTACTTC
CDR3aa: CASSSEEGGRFAEQYF
abundance: NA
j_gene: TRBJ2-7
d_gene: NA
v_gene: TRBV7-9
len: 16

CDR3nt: TGTGCCAGCACCCAGGGGGGTTGGGACACAGATACGCAGTATTTT
CDR3aa: CASTQGGWDTDTQYF
abundance: once
j_gene: TRBJ2-3
d_gene: NA
v_gene: TRBV7-9
len: 15

CDR3nt: TGTGCCAGCAGCCTCGGACAGGGCAGCAATCAGCCCCAGCATTTT
CDR3aa: CASSLGQGSNQPQHF
abundance: NA
j_gene: TRBJ1-5
d_gene: TRBD1
v_gene: TRBV13
len: 15